This entry is about one T cell receptor (beta chain). It has no known antigen specificity. Here the CDR3 omits its conserved ending phenylalanine or tryptophan, so a read error is the likely source. The DNA is omitted, as the CDR3 cannot be located on it reliably, and the CDR3 follows TCRdb's listing. The germline V gene encodes CDR1 SGHTS and CDR2 YDEGEE. The CDR3 totals 12 residues, both ends included. This entry is derived from a study of blood T cell repertoires in COVID-19 (dated by TCRdb to the early 2020s). Some background on the complete study: Collaborator samples came from the United States, Italy and Spain and covered acute and convalescent phases of COVID-19. The prospective study material was composed of cDNA or gDNA derived from T cells, B-cell-depleted T cells, or PBMCs. The dataset comprised deeply sampled blood TCRbeta repertoires from subjects exposed to, actively infected with, or recovered from COVID-19. The repertoires were released in a freely available public database intended as a resource for research on the immune response to SARS-CoV-2. The samples were drawn from two sources: the first 160 participants of the ongoing ImmuneRACE study, and fewer than 1,500 subjects contributed by 6 global collaborators. Nearly every sample came with metadata listing a de-identified subject ID, COVID-19 status, age in years and sex. HLA class I and class II types, where available, came from metadata supplied by the sample provider rather than from assay-based typing.

Each collaborating institution followed its own protocols to collect whole blood in K2EDTA tubes. For TCRbeta analysis, collaborator samples were shipped as frozen whole blood, as isolated PBMCs, or as DNA extracted from either sample type. TCRbeta CDR3 regions were amplified from genomic DNA by means of the immunoSEQ Assay, a bias-controlled multiplex PCR. As for the authors' bioinformatics: Within the assay, amplification of reference gene primers was used to estimate how many nucleated cells each sample contained. Sequence reads were collapsed and filtered to measure the absolute abundance of every unique TCRbeta CDR3 rearrangement. For each sample, productive Simpson clonality was calculated as the square root of Simpson's diversity index over productive rearrangements. Drawn from immuneACCESS, this table holds only the in-frame rearrangements with V and J called that TCRdb kept. Clones are partly lost; checked studies trace under half to an unresolved V gene and leave the rest unexplained. V, J and clone size are taken as reported in that table, and D and trimming were inferred from the DNA itself. This sample lists tens of thousands of clones; 86% were detected once. The top ten constitute roughly 6.9% of the sample.

Here is what the overall study found, with its caveats: Clinical and demographic metadata were provided uncurated, with the amount varying by source and participant.

This clonotype originated in a man aged 50 to 60 with active COVID-19. The rearranged chain carries TRBV5-8 and TRBJ2-7; the table's TRBD1 call for D was not verified on the DNA. Material for sequencing was peripheral blood. CDR3 loop: CASSAGTGPITS.